The rows below give T cell receptor beta chains drawn from one sample of a study of T cells in Graves' hyperthyroidism and ophthalmopathy. A single record per CDR3 protein comes from TCRdb applying MiXCR to the multiplex PCR reads. This sample has around 620,000 distinct CDR3 sequences, with 14% found just once. Sequenced: blood. These receptors were obtained from a woman between 18 and 29 years old with Graves' ophthalmopathy. Each CDR3 is given with its conserved first and last residue. The D gene is left open where the match is weak. Clone size is not always given. Where it is, it says once, few, many or a class for expanded clones.

clone_size	d_call	j_call	v_call	cdr3_nt	cdr3_aa
few	NA	TRBJ1-2	TRBV12-3/TRBV12-4	TGTGCCAGCAGGGACGGGGGCGGCTATGGCTACACCTTC	CASRDGGGYGYTF
NA	NA	TRBJ1-1	TRBV29-1	TGCAGCGTTGAATACGGGCCCGGGGGCACTGAAGCTTTCTTT	CSVEYGPGGTEAFF
many	TRBD2	TRBJ2-3	TRBV5-1	TGCGCCAGCTCCAGACTAGCGGGAAGCACAGATACGCAGTATTTT	CASSRLAGSTDTQYF
many	TRBD1	TRBJ2-7	TRBV3-1	TGTGCCAGCAGCCAAGACTCCGGGACAGGGGTTTACGAGCAGTACTTC	CASSQDSGTGVYEQYF
NA	NA	TRBJ1-1	TRBV14	TGTGCCAGCAGCCCCAAGAGAGGGGTAGGACACACTGAAGCTTTCTTT	CASSPKRGVGHTEAFF
many	TRBD1	TRBJ1-5	TRBV12-3/TRBV12-4	TGTGCCAGCACTAGAACCGGGACAGGGACATATCAGCCCCAGCATTTT	CASTRTGTGTYQPQHF
many	NA	TRBJ1-5	TRBV6-1	TGTGCCAGCAGCTACAGGGATAGCAATCAGCCCCAGCATTTT	CASSYRDSNQPQHF
few	NA	TRBJ1-4	TRBV27	TGTGCCAGCAGTTCCATTGGAACTGGTGAAAAACTGTTTTTT	CASSSIGTGEKLFF
many	NA	TRBJ2-1	TRBV2	TGTGCCAGCAGTGAAGAGGGAGGCTCCTACAATGAGCAGTTCTTC	CASSEEGGSYNEQFF
NA	TRBD1	TRBJ1-5	TRBV12-3/TRBV12-4	TGTGCCAGCAGACCCGGGACAGGGGTGGATAGCAATCAGCCCCAGCATTTT	CASRPGTGVDSNQPQHF
NA	NA	TRBJ2-1	TRBV9	TGTGCCACCCTACAGGGCCCACCGGTCCATGAGCAGTTCTTC	CATLQGPPVHEQFF
few	NA	TRBJ1-3	TRBV11-2	TGTGCCAGCAGCTTGAGAGGGGGTTTATCTGGAAACACCATATATTTT	CASSLRGGLSGNTIYF
many	TRBD2	TRBJ2-7	TRBV7-6	TGTGCCAGCAGCTTGGCCAGCGGGGCCTCCTACGAGCAGTACTTC	CASSLASGASYEQYF
many	TRBD1	TRBJ1-2	TRBV11-2	TGTGCCAGCAGCAGACAGGGGGCAGATGGCTACACCTTC	CASSRQGADGYTF
many	NA	TRBJ1-4	TRBV7-2	TGTGCCAGCAGCTTAGTCTGGGAAGCAACTAATGAAAAACTGTTTTTT	CASSLVWEATNEKLFF
many	TRBD2	TRBJ2-7	TRBV5-1	TGCGCCAGCAGCTCAGAAATGGGACTAGCGGGAGAGCAGTACTTC	CASSSEMGLAGEQYF
many	NA	TRBJ2-3	TRBV7-2	TGTGCCAGCAGCTTACGACAGGGACTCACAGATACGCAGTATTTT	CASSLRQGLTDTQYF
many	NA	TRBJ2-7	TRBV29-1	TGCAGCGTTGAAGCTTGGGGCACTGGCGACGAGCAGTACTTC	CSVEAWGTGDEQYF